The present entry profiles one T cell receptor (beta chain) with its context. Each CDR3 protein gets one entry after TCRdb re-called the RT-PCR reads with MiXCR. The sample contains some 87,000 distinct CDR3 sequences, about 48% of which appear only once. CDR1 SEHNR and CDR2 FQNEAQ come from the germline V gene (reference sequence). CDR3 length: 16 residues. V gave up 4 bases and J gave up 7 bases, with 17 bases separating them. The sample is drawn from a study of patients and donors after allogeneic stem cell transplantation. This chain joins TRBV7-9 and TRBJ1-6; TRBD1 might be the D (6 bases). The TCR sequence derives from a human donor who was either an allogeneic HSCT recipient or a stem cell or donor lymphocyte infusion donor (not recorded which). It is not recorded whose cells these are; they may come from a transplant donor. Specimen: blood, either unsorted or a sorted T cell fraction (not recorded which). The CDR3 region is CASSSEDRPRNSPLHF. The CDR3 DNA sequence: TGTGCCAGCAGCTCCGAGGACAGACCTCGGAATTCACCCCTCCACTTT.